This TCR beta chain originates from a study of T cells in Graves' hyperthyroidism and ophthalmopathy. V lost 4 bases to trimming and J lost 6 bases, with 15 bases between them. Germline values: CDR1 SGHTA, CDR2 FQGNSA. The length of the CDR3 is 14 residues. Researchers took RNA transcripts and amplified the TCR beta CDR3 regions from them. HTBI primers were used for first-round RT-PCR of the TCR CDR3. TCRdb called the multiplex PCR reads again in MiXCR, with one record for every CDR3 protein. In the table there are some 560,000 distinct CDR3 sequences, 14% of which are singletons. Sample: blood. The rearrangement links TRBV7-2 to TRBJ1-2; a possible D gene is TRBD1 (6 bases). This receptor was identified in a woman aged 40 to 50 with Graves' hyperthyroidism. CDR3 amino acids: CASSSRGGADGYTF. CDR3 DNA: TGTGCCAGCAGCTCCCGAGGGGGGGCTGATGGCTACACCTTC.